These 22 T cell receptor beta chains share one sample of origin, sequenced in a study of monozygotic twins with inflammatory bowel disease. One entry per CDR3 protein, without DNA, is what TCRdb gives after re-calling the 5' RACE reads. Its table lists around 410,000 distinct CDR3 sequences. Material for sequencing was blood. The receptors shown here come from a human donor with ulcerative colitis or Crohn's disease, or a healthy co-twin of an affected twin (not recorded which).

The V and J genes are TRBV28 and TRBJ2-5; TCRdb picks TRBD1, but there is no DNA to check that call. Germline V gene data show CDR1 as MDHEN and CDR2 as SYDVKM. This CDR3 has 17 amino acids. CDR3 amino acids: CASSPGDGWPYQETQYF.

This CDR3 is CASSALSSGANVLTF. The chain joins TRBV27 to TRBJ2-6. The CDR3 is made up of 15 amino acids. Germline V lookup: CDR1 MNHEY, CDR2 SMNVEV (reference sequence).

The chain is built from TRBV2 and TRBJ1-1; the TCRdb call, TRBD1, lacks DNA for checking. CDR1 and CDR2 from the germline V gene are SNHLY and FYNNEI. The CDR3 sequence is 14 residues long. The CDR3 loop reads CASSLLTGPWGAFF.

The gene calls are TRBV28 and TRBJ2-2; with no DNA, the TCRdb D assignment of TRBD1 cannot be verified. From germline, CDR1 is MDHEN and CDR2 SYDVKM. The CDR3 has 16 amino acids. The CDR3 here is CASSLWGRVDTGELFF.

The chain has TRBV4-1 and TRBJ2-1; the D call from TCRdb, TRBD2, cannot be confirmed without DNA. Germline V gene lookup returns CDR1 MGHRA and CDR2 YSYEKL. The CDR3 is made up of 17 amino acids. The CDR3: CASSQDLRGGSYDEQFF.

The V call is TRBV5-1, the J call TRBJ1-4; TCRdb's D call, TRBD1, is unchecked because there is no DNA. The CDR3 runs 14 residues. The V gene's germline CDR1 is SGHRS and CDR2 YFSETQ. The CDR3 loop reads CASSLARGEEKLFF.

This sequence joins TRBV14 and TRBJ2-1. This CDR3 is 14 amino acids long. Germline V CDR1 and CDR2: SGHDN, FVKESK. The CDR3 sequence is CASSQGLPVNEQFF.

The V call is TRBV9, the J call TRBJ2-1; checking the TCRdb D call of TRBD1 is not possible without DNA. The germline V gene encodes CDR1 SGDLS and CDR2 YYNGEE. The CDR3 runs 13 residues. The chain's CDR3 is CASNVRGYNEQFF.

The rearrangement uses TRBV6-1 and TRBJ1-2; checking the TCRdb D call of TRBD1 is not possible without DNA. The CDR3 is 15 amino acids. Per the germline V gene, CDR1 is MNHNS and CDR2 is SASEGT. This CDR3 is CASSESRDRSYGYTF.

The V call is TRBV18, the J call TRBJ1-1; the TCRdb D gene call, TRBD1, has no DNA to confirm it. This CDR3 has 15 residues. Germline assignment: CDR1 KGHSH and CDR2 LQKENI. CDR3 protein: CASSPTGQGYTEAFF.

This sequence joins TRBV4-3 and TRBJ2-7. The CDR3 length is 15 residues. Germline lookup yields CDR1 LGHNA and CDR2 YSLEER. CDR3: CASSQDRDTSYEQYF.

This rearrangement joins TRBV7-2 to TRBJ2-7; TCRdb calls TRBD1, which cannot be checked without DNA. The germline V gene has CDR1 SGHTA and CDR2 FQGNSA. The CDR3 is 15 residues long. This CDR3 reads CASSPRPGENYEQYF.

V is TRBV12-3 or TRBV12-4 and J is TRBJ2-6; no DNA is available, so the TRBD1 call from TCRdb remains unchecked. The CDR3 totals 15 residues. CDR3 amino acids: CASRPGHLRANVLTF.

The gene calls are TRBV28 and TRBJ2-2; the TRBD2 assignment by TCRdb is unverifiable without DNA. The CDR3 has 15 amino acids. The V gene's germline CDR1 is MDHEN and CDR2 SYDVKM. The CDR3 spells CASRGLVHNTGELFF.

This CDR3 is CAAGGDLSLGTDTQYF. The gene calls are TRBV11-2 and TRBJ2-3; the TCRdb call, TRBD2, lacks DNA for checking. Per the germline V gene, CDR1 is SGHAT and CDR2 is FQNNGV. The CDR3 runs to 16 residues.

The V and J genes are TRBV3-1 and TRBJ2-7; lacking DNA, the TRBD2 call made by TCRdb goes unchecked. Germline lookup yields CDR1 LGHDT and CDR2 YNNKEL (reference sequence). The CDR3 sequence is 13 residues long. CDR3: CASSPVGGTEQNF.

The V and J genes are TRBV9 and TRBJ2-2; TCRdb's assignment of TRBD1 cannot be checked, as there is no DNA. From germline, CDR1 is SGDLS and CDR2 YYNGEE. The CDR3 consists of 15 residues. The CDR3 sequence: CASSPEGGGPGELFF.

This sequence joins TRBV19 and TRBJ1-2; the TCRdb D gene call, TRBD1, has no DNA to confirm it. CDR1 and CDR2 from the germline V gene are LNHDA and SQIVND (reference sequence). CDR3 length: 16 residues. The CDR3 reads CASIPRRGGADYGYTF.

This rearrangement joins TRBV7-2 to TRBJ2-7. Germline CDR1 is SGHTA and CDR2 is FQGNSA. The CDR3 contains 13 residues. CDR3 in amino acids: CASSLETDYEQYF.

The genes are TRBV27 and TRBJ2-6. CDR3 length equals 12 residues. Per the germline V gene, CDR1 is MNHEY and CDR2 is SMNVEV (reference sequence). This chain's CDR3 is CASRVGANVLTF.

The chain combines TRBV6-1 with TRBJ1-6; the TCRdb call, TRBD1, lacks DNA for checking. The CDR3 has 17 residues. In germline, CDR1 is MNHNS, CDR2 SASEGT. The CDR3 is CASSPADRSAVNSPLHF.

The chain combines TRBV5-1 with TRBJ2-1; lacking DNA, the TRBD1 call made by TCRdb goes unchecked. Germline V gene sequence: CDR1 SGHRS, CDR2 YFSETQ. This CDR3 contains 14 residues. The CDR3 loop reads CASSSALQGDEQFF.